The rows below give T cell receptor beta chains drawn from one sample of a study of CD8+CD57+ T cells in acquired aplastic anemia. MiXCR, applied by TCRdb to the reads, yields one record per CDR3 protein. In the table there are some 220,000 distinct CDR3 sequences, 30% to 35% of which are singletons. Sequenced input: sorted CD4+, CD8+, or CD8+CD57+ T cells (not recorded which) from PBMCs. Receptors originate from a human donor in good health, serving as a control. CDR3s include the opening cysteine and the closing phenylalanine or tryptophan. Fields, in order: D gene, J gene, clone size, V gene, CDR3 DNA, CDR3 protein. The D gene is left open where the match is weak. Rows give clone size only sometimes, using once, few, many, or a class for an expanded clone.

D gene: .; J gene: TRBJ2-5; clone size: few; V gene: TRBV29-1; CDR3 DNA: TGCAGCGTTGGAAGTATACTCCGGGTCCAAGGCGAGACCCAGTACTTC; CDR3 protein: CSVGSILRVQGETQYF
D gene: TRBD2; J gene: TRBJ2-5; clone size: .; V gene: TRBV9; CDR3 DNA: TGTGCCGACAGCGTAGCCGGAACGACTAGCGGGCAAGAGACCCAGTACTTC; CDR3 protein: CADSVAGTTSGQETQYF
D gene: .; J gene: TRBJ1-2; clone size: .; V gene: TRBV20-1; CDR3 DNA: TGCAGTGCTAGGGAAGGGCAGAGCTATGGCTACACCTTC; CDR3 protein: CSAREGQSYGYTF
D gene: TRBD2; J gene: TRBJ2-2; clone size: .; V gene: TRBV5-6; CDR3 DNA: TGTGCCAGCAGCTTGGAGTGGGGACTAAAGAACACCGGGGAGCTGTTTTTT; CDR3 protein: CASSLEWGLKNTGELFF
D gene: .; J gene: TRBJ1-1; clone size: many; V gene: TRBV24-1; CDR3 DNA: TGTGCCACCGGTCAGGACACTGAAGCTTTCTTT; CDR3 protein: CATGQDTEAFF
D gene: .; J gene: TRBJ2-1; clone size: .; V gene: TRBV10-3; CDR3 DNA: TGTGCCATCAGTGATAGGTTAAGTGAGCAGTTCTTC; CDR3 protein: CAISDRLSEQFF
D gene: TRBD2; J gene: TRBJ2-2; clone size: many; V gene: TRBV7-2; CDR3 DNA: TGTGCCAGCAAGCGGGAGCCCGGGGAGCTGTTTTTT; CDR3 protein: CASKREPGELFF
D gene: .; J gene: TRBJ2-3; clone size: many; V gene: TRBV20-1; CDR3 DNA: TGCAGTGCTAGAGAAGACATCACTAGCCCCGATACGCAGTATTTT; CDR3 protein: CSAREDITSPDTQYF
D gene: TRBD1; J gene: TRBJ2-7; clone size: once; V gene: TRBV11-3; CDR3 DNA: TGTGCCAGCAGCCGGGACAGGGGCAGGGGCGAGCAGTACTTC; CDR3 protein: CASSRDRGRGEQYF
D gene: .; J gene: TRBJ2-6; clone size: many; V gene: TRBV19; CDR3 DNA: TGTGCCAGTAGCCGATTGGGTTCAGGGGCCAACGTCCTGACTTTC; CDR3 protein: CASSRLGSGANVLTF
D gene: TRBD2; J gene: TRBJ2-5; clone size: many; V gene: TRBV7-9; CDR3 DNA: TGTGCCAGCAGCTTAGCCGGACTAGCGGGAGAGACCCAGTACTTC; CDR3 protein: CASSLAGLAGETQYF
D gene: .; J gene: TRBJ1-1; clone size: .; V gene: TRBV12-3/TRBV12-4; CDR3 DNA: TGTGCCAGCAACCCAGGGCGGGGGGGGCTCGGGAATGGGAACACTGAAGCTTTCTTT; CDR3 protein: CASNPGRGGLGNGNTEAFF
D gene: TRBD1; J gene: TRBJ1-1; clone size: .; V gene: TRBV10-3; CDR3 DNA: TGTGCCATCAGTGATCCCACGACAGGGCGGAACACAGAAGCTTTCTTT; CDR3 protein: CAISDPTTGRNTEAFF
D gene: .; J gene: TRBJ1-2; clone size: many; V gene: TRBV2; CDR3 DNA: TGTGCCAGCAGCCCGAACTACTACGGCTACACCTTC; CDR3 protein: CASSPNYYGYTF
D gene: TRBD1; J gene: TRBJ2-7; clone size: .; V gene: TRBV11-2; CDR3 DNA: TGTGCCAGCAGCTACGGGACAGAGCTTTACGAGCAGTACTTC; CDR3 protein: CASSYGTELYEQYF
D gene: .; J gene: TRBJ1-2; clone size: .; V gene: TRBV18; CDR3 DNA: TGTGCCAGCTCACTCGGGACGGCGACTAACTATGGCTACACCTTC; CDR3 protein: CASSLGTATNYGYTF
D gene: .; J gene: TRBJ1-1; clone size: .; V gene: TRBV9; CDR3 DNA: TGTGCCAGCAGTGAAAACAGGAACACTGAAGCTTTCTTT; CDR3 protein: CASSENRNTEAFF
D gene: .; J gene: TRBJ1-2; clone size: many; V gene: TRBV12-3/TRBV12-4; CDR3 DNA: TGTGCCAGCAGTCCGACGCGACTCGGTCTCTACACCTTC; CDR3 protein: CASSPTRLGLYTF
D gene: .; J gene: TRBJ1-5; clone size: .; V gene: TRBV6-5; CDR3 DNA: TGTGCCAGCAGTTACGGGGGGGCTCAGCCCCAGCATTTT; CDR3 protein: CASSYGGAQPQHF
D gene: TRBD2; J gene: TRBJ2-3; clone size: many; V gene: TRBV20-1; CDR3 DNA: TGCAGTGCTACCGATGGGACTAGCGGGAGAGATACGCAGTATTTT; CDR3 protein: CSATDGTSGRDTQYF
D gene: .; J gene: TRBJ2-1; clone size: .; V gene: TRBV5-1; CDR3 DNA: TGCGCCAGCAGCCTGCAGGCGCCTTCCTACAATGAGCAGTTCTTC; CDR3 protein: CASSLQAPSYNEQFF
D gene: .; J gene: TRBJ1-1; clone size: .; V gene: TRBV30; CDR3 DNA: TGTGCCTGGAGTGTACGGTACGGGGGGAGGACTGAAGCTTTCTTT; CDR3 protein: CAWSVRYGGRTEAFF
D gene: .; J gene: TRBJ1-5; clone size: once; V gene: TRBV29-1; CDR3 DNA: TGCAGCGTTGTCATCGGACAGCACGATCGGCCCCAGCACTTT; CDR3 protein: CSVVIGQHDRPQHF
D gene: .; J gene: TRBJ1-6; clone size: .; V gene: TRBV5-8; CDR3 DNA: TGTGCCAGCAGCTTTCTCAGGGTTTTTAATCCACCCCTCCACTTT; CDR3 protein: CASSFLRVFNPPLHF
D gene: .; J gene: TRBJ2-5; clone size: many; V gene: TRBV6-4; CDR3 DNA: TGTGCCAGCAGTGAGCGGGTGATGGGGACCCAGTACTTC; CDR3 protein: CASSERVMGTQYF
D gene: .; J gene: TRBJ1-1; clone size: .; V gene: TRBV7-9; CDR3 DNA: TGTGCCAGCAGCCGACAGCTTGAAGCTTTCTTT; CDR3 protein: CASSRQLEAFF
D gene: TRBD1; J gene: TRBJ1-2; clone size: many; V gene: TRBV5-1; CDR3 DNA: TGCGCCAGCAGCTCGACGGGACAGAATTATGGCTACACCTTC; CDR3 protein: CASSSTGQNYGYTF
D gene: TRBD2; J gene: TRBJ2-7; clone size: many; V gene: TRBV7-2; CDR3 DNA: TGTGCCAGCAGCACTTCAGCGGGAGGGGGCTACGAGCAGTACTTC; CDR3 protein: CASSTSAGGGYEQYF
D gene: .; J gene: TRBJ1-1; clone size: .; V gene: TRBV25-1; CDR3 DNA: TGTGCCAGCAGTGCTAACCCAACAGTGAACACTGAAGCTTTCTTT; CDR3 protein: CASSANPTVNTEAFF
D gene: TRBD1; J gene: TRBJ2-7; clone size: many; V gene: TRBV11-2; CDR3 DNA: TGTGCCAGCAGCCCCGGCTACAGGGGCGACAACGGCGAGCAGTACTTC; CDR3 protein: CASSPGYRGDNGEQYF
D gene: .; J gene: TRBJ2-5; clone size: many; V gene: TRBV5-1; CDR3 DNA: TGCGCCAGCAGCTTGGCCAGTGGGGTAGGGGAGACCCAGTACTTC; CDR3 protein: CASSLASGVGETQYF
D gene: .; J gene: TRBJ1-2; clone size: .; V gene: TRBV18; CDR3 DNA: TGTGCCAGCTCACCAGACATCGTCGGTGGCTACACCTTC; CDR3 protein: CASSPDIVGGYTF
D gene: .; J gene: TRBJ2-2; clone size: many; V gene: TRBV20-1; CDR3 DNA: TGCAGTGCTAGAGACGGGACTACCGGGGAGCTGTTTTTT; CDR3 protein: CSARDGTTGELFF
D gene: .; J gene: TRBJ1-1; clone size: many; V gene: TRBV9; CDR3 DNA: TGTGCCAGCAGCGTAGTAAGGGTGAACACTGAAGCTTTCTTT; CDR3 protein: CASSVVRVNTEAFF
D gene: .; J gene: TRBJ1-5; clone size: .; V gene: TRBV19; CDR3 DNA: TGTGCCAGTAGTGAACTTCAGGATAGCAATCAGCCCCAGCATTTT; CDR3 protein: CASSELQDSNQPQHF
D gene: .; J gene: TRBJ2-3; clone size: few; V gene: TRBV10-3; CDR3 DNA: TGTGCCATCAGTACTTGGGGGACCTCGGACACAGATACGCAGTATTTT; CDR3 protein: CAISTWGTSDTDTQYF
D gene: .; J gene: TRBJ2-6; clone size: .; V gene: TRBV2; CDR3 DNA: TGTGCCAGCCGTCAAAACGAGGGGGCCAACGTCCTGACTTTC; CDR3 protein: CASRQNEGANVLTF
D gene: TRBD1; J gene: TRBJ1-3; clone size: many; V gene: TRBV7-9; CDR3 DNA: TGTGCCAGCAGCAGCGACAGGGCTGGAAACACCATATATTTT; CDR3 protein: CASSSDRAGNTIYF
D gene: TRBD1; J gene: TRBJ1-2; clone size: few; V gene: TRBV7-2; CDR3 DNA: TGTGCCAGCAGCTCTTACGCCGACAGGGTTAACTATGGCTACACCTTC; CDR3 protein: CASSSYADRVNYGYTF
D gene: .; J gene: TRBJ1-1; clone size: many; V gene: TRBV29-1; CDR3 DNA: TGCAGCGGCGTCATGTGGCCTGAAGCTTTCTTT; CDR3 protein: CSGVMWPEAFF
D gene: .; J gene: TRBJ1-2; clone size: many; V gene: TRBV2; CDR3 DNA: TGTGCCAGCACCTTCGACATGGGCTATGGCTACACCTTC; CDR3 protein: CASTFDMGYGYTF
D gene: TRBD1; J gene: TRBJ1-1; clone size: .; V gene: TRBV7-2; CDR3 DNA: TGTGCCGGTCTGGACAGGGCAAACACTGAAGCTTTCTTT; CDR3 protein: CAGLDRANTEAFF
D gene: TRBD1; J gene: TRBJ2-7; clone size: .; V gene: TRBV15; CDR3 DNA: TGTGCCACCTCTTCGGGGACAGGGGTGTCCTACGAGCAGTACTTC; CDR3 protein: CATSSGTGVSYEQYF
D gene: TRBD1; J gene: TRBJ1-1; clone size: .; V gene: TRBV19; CDR3 DNA: TGTGCCAGTAGGACAGGGGATATGAGGGAAGCTTTCTTT; CDR3 protein: CASRTGDMREAFF
D gene: .; J gene: TRBJ1-2; clone size: many; V gene: TRBV6-1; CDR3 DNA: TGTGCCAGCAGGACCGCGGGCGCGGATGGCTACACCTTC; CDR3 protein: CASRTAGADGYTF
D gene: TRBD2; J gene: TRBJ2-7; clone size: .; V gene: TRBV30; CDR3 DNA: TGTGCCTGGAGGAGCGGAAAGGGGAGGGGACCCTACGAGCAGTACTTC; CDR3 protein: CAWRSGKGRGPYEQYF
D gene: .; J gene: TRBJ2-7; clone size: many; V gene: TRBV7-2; CDR3 DNA: TGTGCCAGCAGCTTAATGGCGAGCTCCTACGAGCAGTACTTC; CDR3 protein: CASSLMASSYEQYF
D gene: .; J gene: TRBJ1-6; clone size: many; V gene: TRBV24-1; CDR3 DNA: TGTGCCACCAGTGTTCCCGGGGGAGGTAGCAATTCACCCCTCCACTTT; CDR3 protein: CATSVPGGGSNSPLHF
D gene: TRBD2; J gene: TRBJ2-5; clone size: few; V gene: TRBV5-1; CDR3 DNA: TGCGCCAGCAGCTTGGCCGGGGGGGGACAAGAGACCCAGTACTTC; CDR3 protein: CASSLAGGGQETQYF
D gene: TRBD1; J gene: TRBJ1-1; clone size: many; V gene: TRBV2; CDR3 DNA: TGTGCCAGCAGTGAGCCCCGGGACAGCCGGCCGATTGACACTGAAGCTTTCTTT; CDR3 protein: CASSEPRDSRPIDTEAFF
D gene: TRBD2; J gene: TRBJ2-1; clone size: .; V gene: TRBV19; CDR3 DNA: TGTGCCAGTAGTATAGGCACTAGCGGGAGGGCCTTCAATGAGCAGTTCTTC; CDR3 protein: CASSIGTSGRAFNEQFF
D gene: TRBD2; J gene: TRBJ2-3; clone size: many; V gene: TRBV15; CDR3 DNA: TGTGCCACCAGATCGGGGACTAGCGGATTCACAGATACGCAGTATTTT; CDR3 protein: CATRSGTSGFTDTQYF
D gene: TRBD1; J gene: TRBJ1-6; clone size: once; V gene: TRBV7-9; CDR3 DNA: TGTGCCAGCCGAGGCAGGGACAGTACGGGATCACCCCTCCACTTT; CDR3 protein: CASRGRDSTGSPLHF
D gene: .; J gene: TRBJ1-4; clone size: many; V gene: TRBV2; CDR3 DNA: TGTGCCAGCCCTGGAACCGGGGCGCGAGATGAAAAACTGTTTTTT; CDR3 protein: CASPGTGARDEKLFF
D gene: .; J gene: TRBJ1-1; clone size: many; V gene: TRBV7-3; CDR3 DNA: TGTGCCAGCAGCTTGCGGCAGAACACTGAAGCTTTCTTT; CDR3 protein: CASSLRQNTEAFF